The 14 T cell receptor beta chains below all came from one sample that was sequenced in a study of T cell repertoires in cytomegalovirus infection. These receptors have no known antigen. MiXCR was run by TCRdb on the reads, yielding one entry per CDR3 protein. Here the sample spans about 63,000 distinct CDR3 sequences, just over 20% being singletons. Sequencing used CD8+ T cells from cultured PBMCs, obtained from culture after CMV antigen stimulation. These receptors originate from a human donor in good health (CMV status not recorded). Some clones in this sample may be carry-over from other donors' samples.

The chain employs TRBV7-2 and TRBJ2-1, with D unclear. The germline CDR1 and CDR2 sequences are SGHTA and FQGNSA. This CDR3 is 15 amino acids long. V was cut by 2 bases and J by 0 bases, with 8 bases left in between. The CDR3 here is CASSLNPSSYNEQFF. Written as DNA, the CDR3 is TGTGCCAGCAGCTTAAACCCTAGCTCCTACAATGAGCAGTTCTTC.

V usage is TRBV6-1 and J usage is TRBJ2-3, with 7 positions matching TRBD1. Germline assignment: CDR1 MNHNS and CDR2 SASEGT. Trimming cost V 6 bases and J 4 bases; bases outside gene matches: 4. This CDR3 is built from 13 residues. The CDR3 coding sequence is TGTGCCAGCAGGACAGGGCGCCCAGATACGCAGTATTTT. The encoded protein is CASRTGRPDTQYF.

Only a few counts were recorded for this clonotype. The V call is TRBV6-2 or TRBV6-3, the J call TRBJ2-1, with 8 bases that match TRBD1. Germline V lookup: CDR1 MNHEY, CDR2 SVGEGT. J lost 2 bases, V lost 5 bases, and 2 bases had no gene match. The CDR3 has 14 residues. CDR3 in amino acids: CASSPQGAYNEQFF. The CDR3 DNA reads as TGTGCCAGCAGTCCACAGGGGGCCTACAATGAGCAGTTCTTC.

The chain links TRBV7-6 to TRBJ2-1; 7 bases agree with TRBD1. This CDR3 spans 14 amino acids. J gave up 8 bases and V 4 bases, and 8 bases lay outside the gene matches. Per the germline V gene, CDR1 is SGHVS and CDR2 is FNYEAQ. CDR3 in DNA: TGTGCCAGCAGCTCTCAGGGGGAGCTAGATGAGCAGTTCTTC. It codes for CASSSQGELDEQFF.

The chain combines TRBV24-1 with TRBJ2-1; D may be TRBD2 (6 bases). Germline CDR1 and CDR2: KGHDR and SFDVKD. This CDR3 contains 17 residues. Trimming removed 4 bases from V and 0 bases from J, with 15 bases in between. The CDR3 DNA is TGTGCCACCAGTGACATAGCCGGGGGTAGCTCCTACAATGAGCAGTTCTTC. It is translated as CATSDIAGGSSYNEQFF.

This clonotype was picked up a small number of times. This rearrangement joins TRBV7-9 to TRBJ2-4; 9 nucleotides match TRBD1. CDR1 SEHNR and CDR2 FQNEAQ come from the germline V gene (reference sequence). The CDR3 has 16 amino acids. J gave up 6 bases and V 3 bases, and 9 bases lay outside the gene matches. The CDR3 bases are TGTGCCAGCAGCTTCTACTTCGACAGGGGGGGAAACATTCAGTACTTC. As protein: CASSFYFDRGGNIQYF.

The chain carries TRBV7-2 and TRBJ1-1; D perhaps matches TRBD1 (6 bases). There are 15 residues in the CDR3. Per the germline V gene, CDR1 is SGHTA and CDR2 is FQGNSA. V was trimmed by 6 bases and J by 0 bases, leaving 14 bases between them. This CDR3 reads CASSLNRVMNTEAFF. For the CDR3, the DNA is TGTGCCAGCAGTCTAAACAGGGTTATGAACACTGAAGCTTTCTTT.

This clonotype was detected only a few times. The CDR3 region is CASSLSDRLYGYTF. In DNA, the CDR3 is TGTGCCAGCAGTTTGTCGGACAGGCTCTATGGCTACACCTTC. The chain couples TRBV12-3 or TRBV12-4 to TRBJ1-2, with 7 bases lining up with TRBD1. V lost 3 bases and J lost 4; bases outside the gene matches: 5. This CDR3 is built from 14 residues.

In DNA, the CDR3 is TGTGCCAGCAGCGGAAAGGGATCTAAGGGGGATCAGCCCCAGCATTTT. Its translation is CASSGKGSKGDQPQHF. This chain uses TRBV7-2 with TRBJ1-5; D may be TRBD1 (6 bases). The germline CDR1 and CDR2 sequences are SGHTA and FQGNSA. Trimming stripped 5 bases from V and 5 bases from J, with 19 bases between. CDR3 length equals 16 residues.

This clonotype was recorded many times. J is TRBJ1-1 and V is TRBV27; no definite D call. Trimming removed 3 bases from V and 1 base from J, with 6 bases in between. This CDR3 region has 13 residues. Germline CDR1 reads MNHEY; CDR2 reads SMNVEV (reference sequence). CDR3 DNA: TGTGCCAGCAGTTTGGAGAGGAACACTGAAGCTTTCTTT. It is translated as CASSLERNTEAFF.

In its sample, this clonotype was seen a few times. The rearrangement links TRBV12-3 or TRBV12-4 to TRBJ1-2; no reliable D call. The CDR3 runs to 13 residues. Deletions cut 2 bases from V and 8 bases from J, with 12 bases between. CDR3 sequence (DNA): TGTGCCAGCAGTTTATCGGGGAATCCGGGCTACACCTTC. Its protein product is CASSLSGNPGYTF.

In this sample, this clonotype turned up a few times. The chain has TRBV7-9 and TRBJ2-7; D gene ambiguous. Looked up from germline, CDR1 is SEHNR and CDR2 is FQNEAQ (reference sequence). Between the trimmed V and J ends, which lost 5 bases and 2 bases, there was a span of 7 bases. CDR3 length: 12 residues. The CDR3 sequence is CASSPTPYEQYF. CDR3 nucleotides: TGTGCCAGCAGCCCAACGCCCTACGAGCAGTACTTC. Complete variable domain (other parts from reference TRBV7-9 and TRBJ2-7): DTGVSQNPRHKITKRGQNVTFRCDPISEHNRLYWYRQTLGQGPEFLTYFQNEAQLEKSRLLSDRFSAERPKGSFSTLEIQRTEQGDSAMYLCASSPTPYEQYFGPGTRLTVT.

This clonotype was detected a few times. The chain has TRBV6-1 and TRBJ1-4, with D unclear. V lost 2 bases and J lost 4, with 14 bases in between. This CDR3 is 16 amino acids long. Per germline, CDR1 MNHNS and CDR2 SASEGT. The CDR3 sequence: CASSEWSQRFNEKLFF. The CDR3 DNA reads TGTGCCAGCAGTGAATGGAGTCAGCGCTTTAATGAAAAACTGTTTTTT.

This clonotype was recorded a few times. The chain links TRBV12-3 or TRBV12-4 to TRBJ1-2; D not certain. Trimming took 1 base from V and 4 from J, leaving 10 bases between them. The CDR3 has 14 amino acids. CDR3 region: CASSLGTSGYGYTF. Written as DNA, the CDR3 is TGTGCCAGCAGTTTAGGCACATCGGGCTATGGCTACACCTTC.